These T cell receptor beta chains were read from a single sample in a study of shared clonotypes between healthy human individuals. The assay was immunoSEQ multiplex PCR, and TCRdb's table has in-frame clones only and misses some. The table shows about 2.3 million clones, with approximately 95% occurring only once. Material: naive CD4+ T cells from PBMCs. All receptors derive from a man aged 18 to 30 in good health. Some clones in this sample may be carry-over from other donors' samples. The CDR3 runs from the conserved cysteine through the conserved F or W. Clone sizes are given selectively: once, few, many, or a class where the clone is expanded.

>.|TRBV5-6|TRBJ1-2
CASSPWGPPGYYGYTF
>.|TRBV5-1|TRBJ2-5
CASSSITGGETQYF
>once|TRBV11-2|TRBJ2-2
CASSLESAGELFF
>.|TRBV6-6|TRBJ2-3
CASSYSRSVGIDTQYF
>.|TRBV13|TRBJ2-1
CASLLRGGPYNEQFF
>.|TRBV30|TRBJ1-2
CAWSVQGQWGYTF
>.|TRBV7-2|TRBJ2-7
CASSLAGRTPTKQYF
>.|TRBV9|TRBJ1-1
CASSVGGGPNTEAFF
>once|TRBV2|TRBJ2-2
CASKSRENTGELFF
>.|TRBV7-8|TRBJ2-7
CASSLVIGSHYEQYF
>.|TRBV28|TRBJ2-2
CASSSLTGELFF
>.|TRBV6-5|TRBJ2-5
CASSYPGPAGETQYF
>.|TRBV6-5|TRBJ2-2
CASSYGDRETGELFF
>.|TRBV9|TRBJ1-1
CASSVAPGQNTEAFF
>.|TRBV27|TRBJ1-3
CASSRHGRGNTIYF
>.|TRBV2|TRBJ1-1
CASSAGHLNTEAFF
>.|TRBV29-1|TRBJ1-3
CSVPDGGNTIYF
>.|TRBV4-3|TRBJ2-1
CASSQDPSGRNEQFF
>.|TRBV19|TRBJ2-7
CASSTRGIGDEQYF
>.|TRBV30|TRBJ1-5
CAWSVAAAKGLSGQPQHF
>.|TRBV7-9|TRBJ1-4
CASSLAGRGEKLFF
>.|TRBV28|TRBJ1-5
CASSPGTGWSNQPQHF
>.|TRBV9|TRBJ2-1
CASSVSGQSYNEQFF
>.|TRBV27|TRBJ1-3
CASSLRTGGAGNTIYF
>.|TRBV5-4|TRBJ2-5
CASSKRQASGETQYF
>.|TRBV5-3|TRBJ2-3
CARSLATGVSTDTQYF
>few|TRBV2|TRBJ1-2
CASTRQGGGYTF
>.|TRBV6-1|TRBJ1-3
CASREGPYSGNTIYF
>.|TRBV6-5|TRBJ2-1
CASSSGRNEQFF
>.|TRBV7-3|TRBJ1-3
CASSLSTVDGNTIYF
>.|TRBV28|TRBJ2-5
CASSLEGRSRETQYF
>.|TRBV5-6|TRBJ1-1
CASSSIGTAFEAFF
>few|TRBV28|TRBJ1-1
CASTRYTEAFF
>.|TRBV30|.
CAWSPSYEQYF
>.|TRBV28|TRBJ1-2
CASSFQANYGYTF
>.|TRBV4-1|TRBJ2-5
CASSQTKTSGSKETQYF
>.|TRBV7-6|TRBJ1-5
CASSRDSNQPQHF
>.|TRBV28|TRBJ1-1
CASTSGAGANTEAFF
>.|TRBV6-5|TRBJ2-7
CASTAGHHEQYF